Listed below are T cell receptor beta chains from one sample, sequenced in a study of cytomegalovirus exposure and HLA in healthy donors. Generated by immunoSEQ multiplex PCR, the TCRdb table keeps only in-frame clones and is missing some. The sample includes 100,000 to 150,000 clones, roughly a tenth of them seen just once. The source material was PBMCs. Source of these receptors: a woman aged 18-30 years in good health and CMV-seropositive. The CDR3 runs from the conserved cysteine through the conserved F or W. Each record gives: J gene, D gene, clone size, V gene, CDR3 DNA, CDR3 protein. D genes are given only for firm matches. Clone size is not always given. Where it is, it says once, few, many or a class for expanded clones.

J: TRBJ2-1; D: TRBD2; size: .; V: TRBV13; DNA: TGTGCCAGCAGCTTGGCTAGCGGGAGTCAGTTTCAGTTCTTC; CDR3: CASSLASGSQFQFF
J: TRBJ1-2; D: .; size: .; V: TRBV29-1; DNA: TGCAGCGTCCGACACGACTATGGCTACACCTTC; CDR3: CSVRHDYGYTF
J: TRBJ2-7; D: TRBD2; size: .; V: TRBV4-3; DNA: TGCGCCAGCAGCCAAGGTCTAGCGGGAGGATACTACGAGCAGTACTTC; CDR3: CASSQGLAGGYYEQYF
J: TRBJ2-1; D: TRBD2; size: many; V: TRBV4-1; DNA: TGCGCCAGCTCCACTCCTTCCGGGACTAGCGGGCGCGGGCGAGACATGGATGAGCAGTTCTTC; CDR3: CASSTPSGTSGRGRDMDEQFF
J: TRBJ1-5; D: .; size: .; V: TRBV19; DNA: TGTGCCACCCAGGACTCTGGAGGACCCCAGCATTTT; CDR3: CATQDSGGPQHF
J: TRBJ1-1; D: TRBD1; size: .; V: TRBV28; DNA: TGTGCCAGCAGTTTATCTAGGGGACAGGGGGTTCCCACTGAAGCTTTCTTT; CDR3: CASSLSRGQGVPTEAFF
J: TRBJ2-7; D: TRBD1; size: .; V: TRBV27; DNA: TGTGCCAGCTCTCAGAACCGGGACAGGGAGCAGTACTTC; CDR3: CASSQNRDREQYF
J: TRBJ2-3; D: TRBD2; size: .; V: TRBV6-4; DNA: TGTGCCAGCAGTGACTCTGGGACTAGCGGTGTGGATACGCAGTATTTT; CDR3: CASSDSGTSGVDTQYF
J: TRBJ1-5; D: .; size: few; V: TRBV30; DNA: TGTGCCTGGAGTGTCACGACAGCAGATCAGCCCCAGCATTTT; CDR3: CAWSVTTADQPQHF
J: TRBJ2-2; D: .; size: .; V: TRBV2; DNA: TGTGCCAGCAAGGCAGGGATTCAGAACACCGGGGAGCTGTTTTTT; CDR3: CASKAGIQNTGELFF
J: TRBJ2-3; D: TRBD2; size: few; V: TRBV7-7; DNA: TGTGCTAGCTCCACTAGCGGAAGCACAGATACGCAGTATTTT; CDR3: CASSTSGSTDTQYF
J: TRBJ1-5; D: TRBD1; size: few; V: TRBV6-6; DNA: TGTGCCAGCAGCGGAGGGGGCGCGATTCAGCCCCAGCATTTT; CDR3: CASSGGGAIQPQHF
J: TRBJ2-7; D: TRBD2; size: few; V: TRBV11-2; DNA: TGTGCCAGCAGCCCCCCTAGCGGGGGTCCCAGCTCCTACGAGCAGTACTTC; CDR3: CASSPPSGGPSSYEQYF
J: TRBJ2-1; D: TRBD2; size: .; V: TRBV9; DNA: TGTGCCAGCAGCGGTAGCGGGAGCTCCTACAATGAGCAGTTCTTC; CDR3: CASSGSGSSYNEQFF
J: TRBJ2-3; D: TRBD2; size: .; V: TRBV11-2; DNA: TGTGCCAGCAGCTCATTCATTAGCGGGAGTACAGATACGCAGTATTTT; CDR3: CASSSFISGSTDTQYF
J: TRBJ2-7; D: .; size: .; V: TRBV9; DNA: TGTGCCAGCAGCCCTCAGGACACCAGCTCCTACGAGCAGTACTTC; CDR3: CASSPQDTSSYEQYF
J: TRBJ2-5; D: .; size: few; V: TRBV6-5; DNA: TGTGCCAGCAGTTACTCGACCGGGCAAGAGACCCAGTACTTC; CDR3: CASSYSTGQETQYF
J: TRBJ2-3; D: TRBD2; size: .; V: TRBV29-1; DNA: TGCAGCGTTGGAAGCGGGGCGGTCACAGATACGCAGTATTTT; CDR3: CSVGSGAVTDTQYF
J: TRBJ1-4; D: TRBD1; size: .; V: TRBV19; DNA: TGTGCCAGTAGTTTGAATCCGGGACAGACGTCAACTAATGAAAAACTGTTTTTT; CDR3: CASSLNPGQTSTNEKLFF
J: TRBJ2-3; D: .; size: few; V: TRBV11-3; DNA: TGTGCCGGCAGCCAGGGCACAGATACGCAGTATTTT; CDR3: CAGSQGTDTQYF
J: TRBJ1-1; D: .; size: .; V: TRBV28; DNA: TGTGCCAGCGGCAATTATGAAGCTTTCTTT; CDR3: CASGNYEAFF
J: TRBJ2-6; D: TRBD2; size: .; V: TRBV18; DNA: TGTGCCAGCTCACCCGCGACTAGCGGGCGGGCCAACGTCCTGACTTTC; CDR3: CASSPATSGRANVLTF
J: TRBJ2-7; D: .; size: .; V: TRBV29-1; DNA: TGCAGCGTTGAAGGGACAGAAACCTACGAGCAGTACTTC; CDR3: CSVEGTETYEQYF